This T cell receptor beta chain was captured by sequencing in a study of OX40 agonist ivuxolimab in advanced cancers. On the study more broadly: It was permissible to have had prior anti-PD-1, anti-PD-L1 or anti-CTLA-4 therapy, and about 40% had some.

Regarding the study as a whole: There was clonal expansion of CD4+ and CD8+ blood T cells by week 6 at 0.1 to 3.0 mg/kg. Part of the nonresponder group also had normalized T-cell clonal expansion that was low.

The CDR3 extends over 13 amino acids. V lost 2 bases and J 5 bases, leaving 9 bases between the germline ends. Germline V gives CDR1 LNHDA, CDR2 SQIVND (reference sequence). Clones were sequenced by immunoSEQ multiplex PCR, and TCRdb holds only the in-frame ones, with some missing. Of about 28,000 clones listed, almost 85% are singletons. Of note for this clone: Its antigen is as yet unknown.

The sequence came from an adult with an advanced solid tumor such as melanoma, head and neck, liver or kidney cancer. The V gene is TRBV19, the J gene TRBJ1-2; no clear D gene. The input for sequencing was CD4+ or CD8+ T cells sorted from blood, taken in a trial of the OX40 agonist ivuxolimab. CDR3 bases: TGTGCCAGTAGTATACCCTCGGGGTATGGCTACACCTTC. As protein: CASSIPSGYGYTF.